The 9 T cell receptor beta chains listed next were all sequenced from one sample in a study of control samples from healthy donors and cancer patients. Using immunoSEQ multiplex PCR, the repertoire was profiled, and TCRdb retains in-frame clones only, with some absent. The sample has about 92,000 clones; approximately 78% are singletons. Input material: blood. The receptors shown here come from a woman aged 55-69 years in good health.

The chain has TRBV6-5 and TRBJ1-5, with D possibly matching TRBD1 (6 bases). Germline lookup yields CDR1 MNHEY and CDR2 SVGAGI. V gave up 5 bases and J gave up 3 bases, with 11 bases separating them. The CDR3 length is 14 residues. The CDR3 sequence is CASSRDNNNQPQHF. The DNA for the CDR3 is TGTGCCAGCAGTAGGGACAACAACAATCAGCCCCAGCATTTT.

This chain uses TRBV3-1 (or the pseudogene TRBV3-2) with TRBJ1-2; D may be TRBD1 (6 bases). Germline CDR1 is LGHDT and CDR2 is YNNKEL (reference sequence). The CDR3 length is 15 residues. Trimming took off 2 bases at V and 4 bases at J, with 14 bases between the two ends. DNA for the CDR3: TGTGCCAGCAGCCAACTTTCACAGGGCCCCTATGGCTACACCTTC. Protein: CASSQLSQGPYGYTF.

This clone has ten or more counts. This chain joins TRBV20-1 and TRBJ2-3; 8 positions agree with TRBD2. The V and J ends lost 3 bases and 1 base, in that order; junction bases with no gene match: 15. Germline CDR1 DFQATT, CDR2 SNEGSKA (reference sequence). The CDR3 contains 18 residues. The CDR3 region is CSASRSGRLASRTDTQYF. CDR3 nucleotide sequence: TGCAGTGCTAGTCGATCAGGGAGACTAGCGAGCCGCACAGATACGCAGTATTTT.

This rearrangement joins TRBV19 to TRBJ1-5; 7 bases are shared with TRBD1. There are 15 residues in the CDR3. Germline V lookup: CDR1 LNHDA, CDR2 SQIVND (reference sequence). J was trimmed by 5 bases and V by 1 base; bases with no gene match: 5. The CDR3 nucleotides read TGTGCCAGTAGTATAGTTCAGGGGGGTTATCAGCCCCAGCATTTT. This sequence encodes CASSIVQGGYQPQHF.

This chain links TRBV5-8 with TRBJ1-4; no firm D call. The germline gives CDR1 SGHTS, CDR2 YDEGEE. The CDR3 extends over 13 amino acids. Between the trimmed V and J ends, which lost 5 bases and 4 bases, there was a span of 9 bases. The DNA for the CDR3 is TGTGCCAGCAGGCGACACGTTAATGAAAAACTGTTTTTT. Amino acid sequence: CASRRHVNEKLFF. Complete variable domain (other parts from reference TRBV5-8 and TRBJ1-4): EAGVTQSPTHLIKTRGQQATLRCSPISGHTSVYWYQQALGLGLQFLLWYDEGEERNRGNFPPRFSGRQFPNYSSELNVNALELEDSALYLCASRRHVNEKLFFGSGTQLSVL.

The CDR3 is CASSPLASFSYNEQFF. CDR3 DNA sequence: TGTGCCAGCTCACCACTAGCGTCGTTTTCCTACAATGAGCAGTTCTTC. This sequence joins TRBV18 and TRBJ2-1; tentative D call: TRBD2 (5 bases). CDR1 and CDR2 from the germline V gene are KGHSH and LQKENI. Trimming cost V 1 base and J 1 base, with 11 bases left between them. This CDR3 region has 16 residues.

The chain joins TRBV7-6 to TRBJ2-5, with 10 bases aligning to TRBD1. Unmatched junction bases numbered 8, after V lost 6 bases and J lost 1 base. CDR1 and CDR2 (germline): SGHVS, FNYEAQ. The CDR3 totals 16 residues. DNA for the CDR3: TGTGCCAGCAGTCACGACAGGGGGCCTCTCCAAGAGACCCAGTACTTC. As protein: CASSHDRGPLQETQYF.

CDR3 sequence: CASSPPASPSMETQYF. The DNA for the CDR3 is TGTGCCAGCTCACCACCGGCTAGCCCCTCGATGGAGACCCAGTACTTC. This chain joins TRBV18 and TRBJ2-5, with D perhaps matching TRBD2 (5 bases). Germline lookup yields CDR1 KGHSH and CDR2 LQKENI. Trimming removed 0 bases at V and 5 bases at J, with 16 bases between. The CDR3 has 16 residues.

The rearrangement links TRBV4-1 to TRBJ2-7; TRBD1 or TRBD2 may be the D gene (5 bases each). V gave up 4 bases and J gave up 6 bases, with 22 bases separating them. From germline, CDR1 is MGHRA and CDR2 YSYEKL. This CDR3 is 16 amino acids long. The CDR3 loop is CASSPLGVATTGEQYF. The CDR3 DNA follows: TGCGCCAGCAGCCCACTAGGGGTAGCGACTACGGGCGAGCAGTACTTC.